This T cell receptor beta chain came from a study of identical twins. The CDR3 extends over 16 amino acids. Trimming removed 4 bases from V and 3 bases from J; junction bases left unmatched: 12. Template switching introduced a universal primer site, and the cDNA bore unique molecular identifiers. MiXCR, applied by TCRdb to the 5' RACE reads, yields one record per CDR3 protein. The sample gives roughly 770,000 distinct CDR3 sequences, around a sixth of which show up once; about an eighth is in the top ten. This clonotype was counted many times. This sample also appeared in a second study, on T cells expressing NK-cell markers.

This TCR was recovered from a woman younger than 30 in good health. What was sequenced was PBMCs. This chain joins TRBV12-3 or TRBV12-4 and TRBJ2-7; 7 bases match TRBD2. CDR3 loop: CASSSGGTTRRYEQYF. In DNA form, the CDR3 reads TGTGCCAGCAGTTCCGGCGGGACTACCCGTCGCTACGAGCAGTACTTC.